Listed below are T cell receptor gamma chains from one sample, sequenced in a study of human gamma delta and Vdelta1 T cells. TCRdb re-called clones from the PCR reads using CATT. The table has 4,000 to 5,000 gamma-chain clones, around 33% seen once. No antigen has been assigned to these receptors. Sequenced material: Vdelta1 gamma-delta T cells from blood grown in culture (DOT cells). These receptors originate from a human donor in good health. Both conserved end residues are part of each CDR3. Not all rows give a size; the values are once, few, many and, for expanded clones, a class.

TRGV2,TRGJ1/TRGJ2,NA,TGTGCCACCTGGGACGGGCGGGGACGGTATTATAAGAAACTCTTT,CATWDGRGRYYKKLF
TRGV4,TRGJ1/TRGJ2,few,TGTGCCACCTGGGATTTACTCGATAAGAAACTCTTT,CATWDLLDKKLF
TRGV3,TRGJ1/TRGJ2,NA,TGTGCCACCTGGGACAGGCCGTTCAACTCGAATTATTATAAGAAACTCTTT,CATWDRPFNSNYYKKLF
TRGV5,TRGJ1/TRGJ2,NA,TGTGCCACCTGGGACAGGCGATATTATAAGAAACTCTTT,CATWDRRYYKKLF
TRGV8,TRGJP2,NA,TGTGCCACCTGGGATCTCATTGGGAGTGATTGGATCAAGACGTTT,CATWDLIGSDWIKTF
TRGV2,TRGJ1/TRGJ2,NA,TGTGCCACCTGGGACGGCCGGGGACTCTTT,CATWDGRGLF
TRGV3,TRGJP2,NA,TGTGCCTCCTGGGACAGAACAATCGGCAGTAGTGATTGGATCAAGACGTTT,CASWDRTIGSSDWIKTF
TRGV9,TRGJP,few,TGTGCCTTGTGGGAGGAGGTCCAAGAGTTGGGCAAAAAAATCAAGGTATTT,CALWEEVQELGKKIKVF
TRGV4,TRGJP2,few,TGTGCCACCTGGGATGGAGGGGGTAGTGATTGGATCAAGACGTTT,CATWDGGGSDWIKTF
TRGV2,TRGJ1/TRGJ2,NA,TGTGCCACCTGGGACGGGCAGTTAGATTATAAGAAACTCTTT,CATWDGQLDYKKLF
TRGV9,TRGJ1/TRGJ2,NA,TGTGCCTTGTGGGACCTACGGGGGGGTAAGAAACTCTTT,CALWDLRGGKKLF
TRGV2,TRGJP1,few,TGTGCCACCTGGGACGGGGGCACTGGTTGGTTCAAGATATTT,CATWDGGTGWFKIF
TRGV4,TRGJ1/TRGJ2,medium-sized,TGTGCCACCTGGGATGGGCACCTCTTTAGGAATTATTATAAGAAACTCTTT,CATWDGHLFRNYYKKLF
TRGV3,TRGJP2,few,TGTGCCACCTGGAACCCTCAGGGGGGTAGTGATTGGATCAAGACGTTT,CATWNPQGGSDWIKTF
TRGV4,TRGJ1/TRGJ2,NA,TGTGCCACCTGGGAACTCCTACCTGGGTATTATAAGAAACTCTTT,CATWELLPGYYKKLF
TRGV4,TRGJ1/TRGJ2,medium-sized,TGTGCCACCTGGGACGGGCCGGATTATTATAAGAAACTCTTT,CATWDGPDYYKKLF
TRGV9,TRGJ1/TRGJ2,NA,TGTGCCTTGTGGGAGGACCGAACCGAGAATTATTCTTATAAGAAACTCTTT,CALWEDRTENYSYKKLF
TRGV5,TRGJ1/TRGJ2,NA,TGTGCCACCTGGGACAGACAGAATTATTATAAGAAACTCTTT,CATWDRQNYYKKLF
TRGV9,TRGJ1/TRGJ2,few,TGTGCCTTGTGGGAGGTGTTTTATAAGAAACTCTTT,CALWEVFYKKLF
TRGV4,TRGJP2,NA,TGTGCCACCTGGGATGACTCCGGGTGTGGTGATTGGATCAAGACGTTT,CATWDDSGCGDWIKTF
TRGV10,TRGJP1,few,TGTGCTGCGTGGGATAGATGCCCTCCCACTGGTTGGTTCAAGATATTT,CAAWDRCPPTGWFKIF
TRGV4,TRGJ1/TRGJ2,NA,TGTGCCACCTGGGAAGACAATTATTATAAGAAACTCTTT,CATWEDNYYKKLF
TRGV2,TRGJ1/TRGJ2,medium-sized,TGTGCCACCTGGGACGGGAATAATTATTATAAGAAACTCTTT,CATWDGNNYYKKLF
TRGV2,TRGJ1/TRGJ2,few,TGTGCCACCTGGGACGGGTCCTTGGGATATAAGAAACTCTTT,CATWDGSLGYKKLF
TRGV4,TRGJ1/TRGJ2,once,TGTGCCACCTGGACCCCGGCTTATTATAAGAAACTCTTT,CATWTPAYYKKLF
TRGV8,TRGJ1/TRGJ2,once,TGTGCCACCTGGGAGGCCCCGAATTATTATAAGAAACTCTTT,CATWEAPNYYKKLF
TRGV2,TRGJ1/TRGJ2,few,TGTGCCACCTGGGACGAACGGAATTATTATAAGAAACTCTTT,CATWDERNYYKKLF
TRGV2,TRGJ1/TRGJ2,NA,TGTGCCACCTGGGACGGGCCGACTGATTATTATAAGAAACTCTTT,CATWDGPTDYYKKLF
TRGV5,TRGJ1/TRGJ2,large,TGTGCCACCTGGGACAGGCCCCTCGTCTCGGAACTCTTT,CATWDRPLVSELF
TRGV10,TRGJP2,NA,TGTGCTGCGTGGGATTATAGATGGAGTGATTGGATCAAGACGTTT,CAAWDYRWSDWIKTF
TRGV4,TRGJ1/TRGJ2,few,TGTGCCACCTGGGATGGGCCAGCGGGGTATAAGAAACTCTTT,CATWDGPAGYKKLF
TRGV3,TRGJ1/TRGJ2,NA,TGTGCCACCTGGGCCCCATCGGGGGTTTATAAGAAACTCTTT,CATWAPSGVYKKLF
TRGV3,TRGJ1/TRGJ2,NA,TGTGCCACCTGGGACAGTCCTTATTATAAGAAACTCTTT,CATWDSPYYKKLF
TRGV3,TRGJ1/TRGJ2,few,TGTGCCACCTGGGACAGGCAAACGTATTATAAGAAACTCTTT,CATWDRQTYYKKLF
TRGV3,TRGJ1/TRGJ2,few,TGTGCCACCTGGGACAGGCGTAAATATTATAAGAAACTCTTT,CATWDRRKYYKKLF
TRGV2,TRGJ1/TRGJ2,NA,TGTGCCACCTGGGACGGGCTGATCGATTATAAGAAACTCTTT,CATWDGLIDYKKLF
TRGV4,TRGJP2,few,TGTGCCACCTGGGACGGTGAGGGCCCCAGTAGTGATTGGATCAAGACGTTT,CATWDGEGPSSDWIKTF